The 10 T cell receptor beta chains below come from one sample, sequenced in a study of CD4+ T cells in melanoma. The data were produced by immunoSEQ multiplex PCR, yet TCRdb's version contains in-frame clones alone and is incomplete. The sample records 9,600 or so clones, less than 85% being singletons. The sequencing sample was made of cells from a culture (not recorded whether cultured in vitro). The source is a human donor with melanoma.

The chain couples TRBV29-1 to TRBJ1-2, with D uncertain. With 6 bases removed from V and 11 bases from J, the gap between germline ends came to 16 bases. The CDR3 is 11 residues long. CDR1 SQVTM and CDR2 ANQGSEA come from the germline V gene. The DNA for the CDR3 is TGCAGCGTAGCCTTTTTCGGGCTATACACCTTC. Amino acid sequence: CSVAFFGLYTF.

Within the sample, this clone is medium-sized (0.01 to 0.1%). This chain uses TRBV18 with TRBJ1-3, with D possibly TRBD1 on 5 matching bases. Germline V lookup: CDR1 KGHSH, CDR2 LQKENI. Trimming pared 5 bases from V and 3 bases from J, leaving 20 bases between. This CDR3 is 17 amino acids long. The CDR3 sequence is CASSALLAGMFGNTIYF. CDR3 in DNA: TGTGCCAGCTCAGCCCTTTTGGCAGGGATGTTTGGAAACACCATATATTTT.

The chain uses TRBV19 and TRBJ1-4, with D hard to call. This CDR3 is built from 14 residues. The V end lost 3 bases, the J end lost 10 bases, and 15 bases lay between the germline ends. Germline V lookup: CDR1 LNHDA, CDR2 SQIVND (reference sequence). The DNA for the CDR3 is TGTGCCAGTAGTATTCATCCGGACGAGTTAAAACTGTTTTTT. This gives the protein CASSIHPDELKLFF.

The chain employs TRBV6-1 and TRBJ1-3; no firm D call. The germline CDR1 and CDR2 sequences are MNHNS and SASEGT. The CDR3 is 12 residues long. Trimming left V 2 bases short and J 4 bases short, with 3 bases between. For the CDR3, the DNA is TGTGCCAGCAGTGAATCCGGAAACACCATATATTTT. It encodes CASSESGNTIYF.

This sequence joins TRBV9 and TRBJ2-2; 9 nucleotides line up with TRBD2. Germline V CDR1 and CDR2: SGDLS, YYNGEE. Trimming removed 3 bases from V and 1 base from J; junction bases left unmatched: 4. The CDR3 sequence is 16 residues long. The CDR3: CASSGGAGGNTGELFF. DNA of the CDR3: TGTGCCAGCAGCGGGGGAGCGGGAGGGAACACCGGGGAGCTGTTTTTT.

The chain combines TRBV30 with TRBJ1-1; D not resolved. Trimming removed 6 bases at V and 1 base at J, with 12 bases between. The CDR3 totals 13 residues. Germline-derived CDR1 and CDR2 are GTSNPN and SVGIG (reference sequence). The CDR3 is CACTREGNTEAFF. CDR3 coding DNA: TGTGCCTGTACCCGTGAGGGGAACACTGAAGCTTTCTTT.

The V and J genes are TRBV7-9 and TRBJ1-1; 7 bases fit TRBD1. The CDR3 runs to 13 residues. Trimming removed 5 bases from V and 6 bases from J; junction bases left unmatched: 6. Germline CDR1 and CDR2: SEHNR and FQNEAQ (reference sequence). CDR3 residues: CASSATGVPEAFF. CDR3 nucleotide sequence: TGTGCCAGCAGCGCAACAGGGGTTCCTGAAGCTTTCTTT.

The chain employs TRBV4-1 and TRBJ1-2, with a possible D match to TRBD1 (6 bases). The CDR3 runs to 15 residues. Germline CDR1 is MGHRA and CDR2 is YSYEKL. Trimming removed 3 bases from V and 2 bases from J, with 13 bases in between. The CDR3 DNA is TGCGCCAGCAGCCAGACCGGGACACAGAACTATGGCTACACCTTC. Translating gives CASSQTGTQNYGYTF.

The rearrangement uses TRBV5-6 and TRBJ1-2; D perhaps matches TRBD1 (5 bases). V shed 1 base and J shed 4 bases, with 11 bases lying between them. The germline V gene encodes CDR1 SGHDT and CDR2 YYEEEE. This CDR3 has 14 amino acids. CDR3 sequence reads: CASSLTGIIYGYTF. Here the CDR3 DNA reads TGTGCCAGCAGCTTGACAGGAATAATCTATGGCTACACCTTC.

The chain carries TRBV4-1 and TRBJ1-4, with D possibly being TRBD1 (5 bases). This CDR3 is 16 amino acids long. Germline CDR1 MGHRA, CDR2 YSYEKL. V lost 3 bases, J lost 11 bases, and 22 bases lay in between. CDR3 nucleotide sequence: TGCGCCAGCAGCCAGTCGGACAACACCCTCCGGGGGAAACTGTTTTTT. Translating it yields CASSQSDNTLRGKLFF.